The 4 T cell receptor beta chains given below trace back to one sample, sequenced in a study of T cells in Graves' hyperthyroidism and ophthalmopathy. Amplified regions were TCR beta CDR3 sequences from RNA transcripts. The HTBI primer set served for first-round RT-PCR of the TCR CDR3. TCRdb redid the calling of the multiplex PCR reads with MiXCR, one entry per CDR3 protein. The data hold 500,000 to 600,000 distinct CDR3 sequences, with under 60% observed a single time. Sequenced: peripheral blood or thyroid tissue (not recorded which). The receptors derive from an adult woman with Graves' disease, either hyperthyroidism or ophthalmopathy (not recorded which).

This clonotype was recorded at least ten times. The rearrangement links TRBV30 to TRBJ1-2; possibly TRBD1 for D (5 bases). The CDR3 loop spans 14 amino acids. V was pared by 3 bases and J by 0 bases, with 11 bases between. Germline V gene lookup returns CDR1 GTSNPN and CDR2 SVGIG (reference sequence). CDR3 sequence reads: CAWSRDWANYGYTF. As DNA, the CDR3 is TGTGCCTGGAGCAGGGATTGGGCTAACTATGGCTACACCTTC.

The J gene is TRBJ1-1, the V gene TRBV12-3 or TRBV12-4; D may be TRBD1 (6 bases). The CDR3 covers 15 residues. Trimming pared 4 bases from V and 6 bases from J, leaving 18 bases between. CDR3 sequence (DNA): TGTGCCAGCAGTTACCTTGGGACACCTCGAGCTGAAGCTTTCTTT. Its translation: CASSYLGTPRAEAFF.

This clonotype was seen ten or more times. The chain joins TRBV7-9 to TRBJ2-5; D uncertain. Germline CDR1 and CDR2: SEHNR and FQNEAQ (reference sequence). Trimming pared 0 bases from V and 7 bases from J, leaving 18 bases between. The CDR3 runs 16 residues. The CDR3 loop reads CASSLASGSLGATQYF. The CDR3 nucleotides are TGTGCCAGCAGCTTAGCGTCGGGTTCCTTAGGTGCGACCCAGTACTTC. Full variable domain (rest looked up from reference TRBV7-9 and TRBJ2-5): DTGVSQNPRHKITKRGQNVTFRCDPISEHNRLYWYRQTLGQGPEFLTYFQNEAQLEKSRLLSDRFSAERPKGSFSTLEIQRTEQGDSAMYLCASSLASGSLGATQYFGPGTRLLVL.

This sequence joins TRBV7-6 and TRBJ1-1; 7 bases fit TRBD1. From germline, CDR1 is SGHVS and CDR2 FNYEAQ. V lost 2 bases and J lost 8; bases outside the gene matches: 5. The CDR3 is 13 residues long. CDR3: CASSLIRDSEAFF. CDR3 DNA: TGTGCCAGCAGCTTAATAAGGGACAGCGAAGCTTTCTTT. The full variable domain, with the rest looked up from reference TRBV7-6 and TRBJ1-1, is GAGVSQSPRYKVTKRGQDVALRCDPISGHVSLYWYRQALGQGPEFLTYFNYEAQQDKSGLPNDRFSAERPEGSISTLTIQRTEQRDSAMYRCASSLIRDSEAFFGQGTRLTVV.